The sequence of this TCR beta chain was determined in a study of blood T cell repertoires in COVID-19. Here immunoSEQ multiplex PCR was the method, and the copy in TCRdb shows in-frame clones only, minus some. The sample lists approximately 170,000 clones, roughly four fifths occurring once. Sample: peripheral blood. The sequence was obtained from a man in his forties who had recovered from COVID-19.

The CDR3 coding sequence is TGTGCCTCCGCCGGAGCGAACACCGGGGAGCTGTTTTTT. Its protein is CASAGANTGELFF. The V call is TRBV10-3, the J call TRBJ2-2, with no clear D. V lost 11 bases to trimming and J lost 0 bases, with 10 bases between them. The CDR3 consists of 13 residues. CDR1 and CDR2 from the germline V gene are ENHRY and SYGVKD.